Presented here are 6 T cell receptor beta chains from one specimen sequenced in a study of blood T cell repertoires in COVID-19. TCRdb keeps only in-frame clones here, not all; method: immunoSEQ multiplex PCR. In the table there are approximately 360,000 clones, around nine tenths of which are singletons. Sequencing used PBMCs or T cells enriched from blood (not recorded which). These receptors all come from a woman in her thirties with acute COVID-19.

V gene TRBV3-1 (or the pseudogene TRBV3-2) combines with J gene TRBJ2-6; D perhaps matches TRBD2 (6 bases). Germline loops: CDR1 LGHDT, CDR2 YNNKEL (reference sequence). This CDR3 has 20 residues. Trimming shortened V by 1 base and J by 0 bases, and 19 bases separated the two germline ends. Written as DNA, the CDR3 is TGTGCCAGCAGCCAAGTATCTCCGGCCGGAGGGCTCTCTGGGGCCAACGTCCTGACTTTC. Its protein is CASSQVSPAGGLSGANVLTF.

The chain uses TRBV12-3 or TRBV12-4 and TRBJ1-1; 7 nucleotides align to TRBD1. Trimming cost V 10 bases and J 12 bases; bases outside gene matches: 11. This CDR3 is 11 amino acids long. In nucleotides, the CDR3 is TGTGCCACTACACCCGGGACAGAAACTTTCTTT. As protein: CATTPGTETFF.

V and J are TRBV29-1 and TRBJ2-7; D remains unclear. V lost 5 bases and J 2 bases, leaving 4 bases between the germline ends. The germline CDR1 and CDR2 sequences are SQVTM and ANQGSEA. The CDR3 length is 10 residues. The CDR3 spells CSVQTYEQYF. CDR3 nucleotides: TGCAGCGTTCAGACCTACGAGCAGTACTTC.

In this sample, this clone turned up a few times. The genes are TRBV25-1 and TRBJ1-5; D gene uncertain. This CDR3 has 12 residues. Trimming left V 6 bases short and J 6 bases short, with 9 bases between. CDR1 is MGHDK and CDR2 is SYGVNS in the germline V gene. The CDR3 DNA reads TGTGCCAGCAGCAGGTTGGGTCAGCCCCAGCATTTT. The encoded protein is CASSRLGQPQHF.

This chain connects TRBV30 to TRBJ1-2; a weak D match, TRBD1 (6 bases). Germline CDR1 and CDR2: GTSNPN and SVGIG (reference sequence). V lost 3 bases, J lost 7 bases, and 18 bases lay in between. The CDR3 totals 14 residues. The CDR3 protein is CAWSNRAGRGGYTF. The CDR3 DNA reads as TGTGCCTGGAGCAACAGGGCTGGGAGAGGTGGCTACACCTTC.

This rearrangement joins TRBV2 to TRBJ2-7; D might be TRBD2 (6 bases). The V gene's germline CDR1 is SNHLY and CDR2 FYNNEI. The germline V and J ends were trimmed by 4 bases and 3 bases, with 16 bases remaining between them. The CDR3 sequence is 15 residues long. The CDR3 region has the DNA TGTGCCAGCAGTGTTCGGGGGAGCAGTAACTACGAGCAGTACTTC. It codes for CASSVRGSSNYEQYF.